The clone carrying this TCR beta chain was seen many times. Antigen: not known. cDNA molecules, individually, were tagged with unique molecular identifiers. TCRdb used MiXCR to reprocess the 5' RACE reads, holding one entry per CDR3 protein. The sample holds approximately 39,000 distinct CDR3 sequences; 4.6% are singletons and the top ten take around 16%. The CDR3 contains 14 residues. V shed 8 bases and J 5 bases; nucleotides not matched to a gene: 9. The data derive from a study of early T cells in non-severe SARS-CoV-2 infection. The overall study: Unsorted whole-blood RNA was sequenced in bulk, leaving chains unpaired. Findings and caveats of the study: Reliance on VDJdb matching favored anti-spike CD8 responses; private and CD4 specificities were missed.

This clonotype was obtained from an adult who was a healthcare worker with PCR-confirmed SARS-CoV-2 infection or an uninfected control (not recorded which). The material sequenced was whole blood. This sequence joins TRBV12-3 or TRBV12-4 and TRBJ2-1; 7 bases fit TRBD2. CDR3 region: CASGWGGRNNEQFF. DNA for the CDR3: TGTGCCAGCGGCTGGGGGGGGAGGAACAATGAGCAGTTCTTC.